The rows below give T cell receptor beta chains drawn from one sample of a study of liver allograft versus peripheral blood T cells. TCRdb recomputed calls from the reads with MiXCR, one row per CDR3 protein. The sample includes some 9,200 distinct CDR3 sequences, 15% seen only once; the top ten take around 3.2%. All receptors come from a human patient who had a liver transplant. Some T cells may have come from the graft donor. CDR3s include the opening cysteine and the closing phenylalanine or tryptophan. The D gene is left open where the match is weak. Clone sizes are given selectively: once, few, many, or a class where the clone is expanded.

>TRBD2|TRBV28|medium-sized|TRBJ2-1
CASRGTSGDSYNEQFF
TGTGCCAGCAGGGGGACTAGCGGGGACTCCTACAATGAGCAGTTCTTC
>-|TRBV14|-|TRBJ1-1
CASSLIRDMNTEAFF
TGTGCCAGCAGCCTTATCAGAGACATGAACACTGAAGCTTTCTTT
>-|TRBV5-6|-|TRBJ1-1
CASSLDRQGSFF
TGTGCCAGCAGCTTGGACAGGCAGGGATCTTTCTTT
>-|TRBV12-3/TRBV12-4|-|TRBJ1-5
CASSVTDQPQHF
TGTGCCAGCAGTGTGACAGATCAGCCCCAGCATTTT
>-|TRBV12-3/TRBV12-4|few|TRBJ1-1
CASSFSGTLGFF
TGTGCCAGCAGTTTCTCGGGGACATTGGGATTCTTT
>TRBD2|TRBV5-6|many|TRBJ2-1
CASSERQAGSFEQFF
TGTGCCAGCAGCGAGAGGCAAGCGGGGAGCTTTGAGCAGTTCTTC
>-|TRBV20-1|-|TRBJ1-1
CSVRRDGAFF
TGCAGTGTTAGACGGGACGGAGCTTTCTTT
>-|TRBV19|medium-sized|TRBJ2-4
CASSQSTGLGNIQYF
TGTGCCAGTTCCCAATCAACAGGGTTGGGAAACATTCAGTACTTC
>-|TRBV10-1|few|TRBJ2-4
CASSEDRDGENIQYF
TGCGCCAGCAGTGAGGATCGGGACGGAGAAAACATTCAGTACTTC
>-|TRBV5-6|few|TRBJ1-3
CASSSYAGGNTIYF
TGTGCCAGCAGCTCCTACGCGGGGGGAAACACCATATATTTT
>-|TRBV28|medium-sized|TRBJ1-2
CASSLVGAEDYGYTF
TGTGCCAGCAGTTTGGTTGGGGCCGAGGACTATGGCTACACCTTC
>-|TRBV10-3|medium-sized|TRBJ2-3
CAISESGGEVTDTQYF
TGTGCCATCAGTGAGTCGGGCGGGGAGGTGACAGATACGCAGTATTTT
>-|TRBV30|medium-sized|TRBJ1-1
CAWSREVLNTEAFF
TGTGCCTGGAGTAGAGAGGTCCTGAACACTGAAGCTTTCTTT
>TRBD1|TRBV7-2|-|TRBJ1-2
CASSRQRGQSGYTF
TGTGCCAGCAGCAGACAAAGGGGGCAGAGTGGCTACACCTTC
>-|TRBV28|medium-sized|TRBJ1-2
CASSLRGDYGYTF
TGTGCCAGCAGTTTACGGGGTGACTATGGCTACACCTTC
>TRBD2|TRBV20-1|-|TRBJ2-1
CSARDPGLFYNEQFF
TGCAGTGCTAGAGACCCGGGACTATTCTACAATGAGCAGTTCTTC
>TRBD1|TRBV15|medium-sized|TRBJ1-6
CATSFDRGYSPLHF
TGTGCCACCAGCTTCGACAGGGGGTATTCACCCCTCCACTTT
>-|TRBV30|medium-sized|TRBJ2-3
CAWSVGGLSTDTQYF
TGTGCCTGGAGTGTTGGCGGTCTAAGCACAGATACGCAGTATTTT
>-|TRBV5-6|medium-sized|TRBJ1-5
CASSFGTQGGNQPQHF
TGTGCCAGCAGCTTCGGGACTCAAGGCGGCAATCAGCCCCAGCATTTT
>TRBD1|TRBV6-5|medium-sized|TRBJ1-6
CASSYDRGWSPLHF
TGTGCCAGCAGTTACGACAGGGGGTGGTCACCCCTCCACTTT
>TRBD2|TRBV18|medium-sized|TRBJ2-7
CASSPSGGPSSYEQYF
TGTGCCAGCTCACCGAGCGGGGGGCCCAGCTCCTACGAGCAGTACTTC
>TRBD2|TRBV5-4|few|TRBJ2-5
CASSPRASGQETQYF
TGTGCCAGCAGCCCGAGGGCTAGCGGGCAAGAGACCCAGTACTTC
>-|TRBV7-2|medium-sized|TRBJ2-7
CASSNPPVYEQYF
TGTGCCAGCAGCAACCCACCAGTCTACGAGCAGTACTTC
>TRBD1|TRBV19|medium-sized|TRBJ1-2
CASSIPGGNYGYTF
TGTGCCAGTAGTATCCCAGGGGGCAACTATGGCTACACCTTC
>-|TRBV15|medium-sized|TRBJ2-1
CATSRDLLGAGEQFF
TGTGCCACCAGCAGAGATTTGTTAGGGGCAGGTGAGCAGTTCTTC
>-|TRBV12-3/TRBV12-4|medium-sized|TRBJ1-3
CASSFGDSGNTIYF
TGTGCCAGCAGTTTCGGTGACTCTGGAAACACCATATATTTT
>TRBD2|TRBV20-1|-|TRBJ2-7
CSARDGREGLRGEQYF
TGCAGTGCTAGAGATGGGCGGGAGGGCCTACGGGGCGAGCAGTACTTC
>-|TRBV20-1|-|TRBJ1-1
CSASQSVRGTEAFF
TGCAGTGCTTCTCAGTCTGTGAGGGGCACTGAAGCTTTCTTT
>-|TRBV20-1|-|TRBJ2-7
CSALLEVGIYEQYF
TGCAGTGCTCTCTTAGAAGTTGGTATCTACGAGCAGTACTTC
>-|TRBV9|-|TRBJ1-1
CASSALQGWNTEAFF
TGTGCCAGCAGCGCTCTACAGGGTTGGAACACTGAAGCTTTCTTT
>-|TRBV9|medium-sized|TRBJ2-2
CASSVTPTGELFF
TGTGCCAGCAGCGTAACTCCCACCGGGGAGCTGTTTTTT
>-|TRBV30|medium-sized|TRBJ2-6
CAWSPLGLLSGANVLTF
TGTGCCTGGAGTCCCCTGGGACTTTTATCTGGGGCCAACGTCCTGACTTTC
>TRBD1|TRBV19|medium-sized|TRBJ2-6
CASLGRGQGANVLTF
TGTGCCAGTCTTGGCAGGGGGCAAGGGGCCAACGTCCTGACTTTC